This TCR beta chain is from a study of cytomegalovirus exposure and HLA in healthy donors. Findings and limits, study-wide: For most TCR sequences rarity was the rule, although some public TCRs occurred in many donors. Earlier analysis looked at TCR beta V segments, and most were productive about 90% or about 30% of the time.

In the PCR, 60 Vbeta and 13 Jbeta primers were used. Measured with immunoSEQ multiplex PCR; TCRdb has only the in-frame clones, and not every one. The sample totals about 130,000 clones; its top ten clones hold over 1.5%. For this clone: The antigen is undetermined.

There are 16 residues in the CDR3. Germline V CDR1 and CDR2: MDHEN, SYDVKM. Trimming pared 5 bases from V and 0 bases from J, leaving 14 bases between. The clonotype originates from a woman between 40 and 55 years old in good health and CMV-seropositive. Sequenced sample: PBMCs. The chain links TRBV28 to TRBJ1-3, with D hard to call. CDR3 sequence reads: CASSLPAVVSGNTIYF. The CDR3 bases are TGTGCCAGCAGTCTCCCGGCGGTGGTCTCTGGAAACACCATATATTTT.